A selection of T cell receptor beta chains follows, all from one sample in a study of cytomegalovirus exposure and HLA in healthy donors. Clones were read by immunoSEQ multiplex PCR, and TCRdb kept only the in-frame ones, dropping some. The sample yields hundreds of thousands of clones, 88% seen once. Sequencing was carried out using PBMCs. The source is a woman under 30 in good health and CMV-seronegative. Both conserved end residues are part of each CDR3. D genes are given only for firm matches. Clone size is shown for a subset of rows, as once, few, many or a class of expanded clone.

D	V	size	J	DNA	CDR3
TRBD2	TRBV7-9	once	TRBJ2-1	TGTGCCTGCAAGGTACTAGCGGGGGACAATGAGCAGTTCTTC	CACKVLAGDNEQFF
TRBD1	TRBV4-3	NA	TRBJ1-1	TGCGCCAGCAGCGACAGGGCTCACACTGAAGCTTTCTTT	CASSDRAHTEAFF
TRBD1	TRBV9	NA	TRBJ2-5	TGTGCCAGCAGCGTAGACAGGGGACCTCGGGAGACCCAGTACTTC	CASSVDRGPRETQYF
TRBD2	TRBV5-1	NA	TRBJ2-3	TGCGCCAGCGGATTCACGACTAGCGGGAGCCCAGATACGCAGTATTTT	CASGFTTSGSPDTQYF
TRBD2	TRBV7-3	NA	TRBJ2-1	TGTGCCAGCAGCTTAAATCCACTAGCGAAAAATGAGCAGTTCTTC	CASSLNPLAKNEQFF
NA	TRBV7-9	NA	TRBJ1-2	TGTGCCAGCAGCCCCGCGGGGGTTGGCTACACCTTC	CASSPAGVGYTF
NA	TRBV5-1	NA	TRBJ2-7	TGCGCCAGCAGCTTGAATGTTGGCGGGATTTACGAGCAGTACTTC	CASSLNVGGIYEQYF
TRBD2	TRBV9	NA	TRBJ2-5	TGTGCCAGCAGCGTAGATCTTGTGGGGGGGTCCCAGTACTTC	CASSVDLVGGSQYF
TRBD2	TRBV9	once	TRBJ2-1	TGTGCCAGCAGCCGAGGACTAGCGGGAGTAGATGAGCAGTTCTTC	CASSRGLAGVDEQFF
NA	TRBV6-5	NA	TRBJ2-7	TGTGCCAGCAGTTCAAGAACGGTCAACTCCGAGCAGTACTTC	CASSSRTVNSEQYF
NA	TRBV27	NA	TRBJ2-7	TGTGCCAGCAGTTTATCCGGGGTGGGATCATTGTGGGAGCAGTACTTC	CASSLSGVGSLWEQYF
NA	TRBV30	NA	TRBJ1-3	TGTGCCTGGAGTGTAATGCGGATAGCCTCTGGAAACACCATATATTTT	CAWSVMRIASGNTIYF
NA	TRBV7-9	NA	TRBJ1-2	TGTGCCAGCAGCCCGGGCTATGGCTACACCTTC	CASSPGYGYTF
TRBD1	TRBV11-2	NA	TRBJ1-6	TGTGCCAGCAGCACCCACAGGGGCCGCGGTTCACCCCTCCACTTT	CASSTHRGRGSPLHF
TRBD1	TRBV2	NA	TRBJ2-5	TGTGCCAGCAGTGGGGGACAGGGGCGCCAAGAGACCCAGTACTTC	CASSGGQGRQETQYF
TRBD2	TRBV10-3	NA	TRBJ2-1	TGTGCCATCAGTGTGAGTCGGCCCGAACTAGCGGGAGGCACTGAGCAGTTCTTC	CAISVSRPELAGGTEQFF
NA	TRBV27	NA	TRBJ1-4	TGTGCCAGCAGGCCCGGGTGGCCAAGGAATGAAAAACTGTTTTTT	CASRPGWPRNEKLFF
TRBD2	TRBV5-6	once	TRBJ2-7	TGTGCCAGCAGCTTATTACTAGCGGGAGCCTACGAGCAGTACTTC	CASSLLLAGAYEQYF
NA	TRBV30	NA	TRBJ2-4	TGTGCCTGGAGCGCAGGGGTAGCCAAAAACATTCAGTACTTC	CAWSAGVAKNIQYF
NA	TRBV28	NA	TRBJ2-4	TGTGCCAGCAGCCCTCAACTTGGACAGATCGGGTACTTC	CASSPQLGQIGYF
NA	TRBV9	NA	TRBJ2-1	TGTGCCAGCAGCGTATCCCACTACAATGAGCAGTTCTTC	CASSVSHYNEQFF
NA	TRBV19	NA	TRBJ2-2	TGTGCCAGCAATACCCCGGCGGGACCCGCCGGGGAGCTGTTTTTT	CASNTPAGPAGELFF
TRBD1	TRBV27	NA	TRBJ1-1	TGTGCCAGCAGTTCGGACAGGGCCGGCGGCACTGAAGCTTTCTTT	CASSSDRAGGTEAFF
TRBD1	TRBV7-3	NA	TRBJ1-1	TGTGCCAGCAGCTCGACAGGGTTGAACACTGAAGCTTTCTTT	CASSSTGLNTEAFF
TRBD2	TRBV5-4	NA	TRBJ2-4	TGTGCCAGCAGCTTGGGGGGGGGAAACATTCAGTACTTC	CASSLGGGNIQYF
TRBD2	TRBV5-1	NA	TRBJ2-3	TGCGCCAGCAGCTTGGTCGGACTAGCGGGCACAGATACGCAGTATTTT	CASSLVGLAGTDTQYF
NA	TRBV7-7	NA	TRBJ2-5	TGTGCTAGCAGCCCCGGACTGGGGATTGGGACCCAGTACTTC	CASSPGLGIGTQYF
TRBD1	TRBV19	once	TRBJ2-3	TGTGCCAGTAGTATCGGGGACAGGTACACAGATACGCAGTATTTT	CASSIGDRYTDTQYF
NA	TRBV6-1	NA	TRBJ2-7	TGTGCCAGCAGTGTAGACTATCAGGACTACGAGCAGTACTTC	CASSVDYQDYEQYF
TRBD1	TRBV29-1	NA	TRBJ1-2	TGCAGCGGCGACAGGGGGTCGAGGAATTATGGCTACACCTTC	CSGDRGSRNYGYTF
NA	TRBV19	NA	TRBJ2-1	TGTGCCAGTAGTATCGGGGGATTTAGCAGCTCCTACAATGAGCAGTTCTTC	CASSIGGFSSSYNEQFF
NA	TRBV27	NA	TRBJ1-1	TGTGCCAGCAGTTTTGGGGCCCCGATAGCAGCAGAAGCTTTCTTT	CASSFGAPIAAEAFF
NA	TRBV27	NA	TRBJ2-1	TGTGCCAGCAGTTTGGTGGCGTCAGGTCGTTCAGTTGAGCAGTTCTTC	CASSLVASGRSVEQFF
TRBD1	TRBV29-1	NA	TRBJ2-7	TGCAGCGTTCGACAGGGTCCCGACTACGAGCAGTACTTC	CSVRQGPDYEQYF
TRBD1	TRBV30	NA	TRBJ1-1	TGTGCCTGGAGGTGGGACAGAAGCACTGAAGCTTTCTTT	CAWRWDRSTEAFF